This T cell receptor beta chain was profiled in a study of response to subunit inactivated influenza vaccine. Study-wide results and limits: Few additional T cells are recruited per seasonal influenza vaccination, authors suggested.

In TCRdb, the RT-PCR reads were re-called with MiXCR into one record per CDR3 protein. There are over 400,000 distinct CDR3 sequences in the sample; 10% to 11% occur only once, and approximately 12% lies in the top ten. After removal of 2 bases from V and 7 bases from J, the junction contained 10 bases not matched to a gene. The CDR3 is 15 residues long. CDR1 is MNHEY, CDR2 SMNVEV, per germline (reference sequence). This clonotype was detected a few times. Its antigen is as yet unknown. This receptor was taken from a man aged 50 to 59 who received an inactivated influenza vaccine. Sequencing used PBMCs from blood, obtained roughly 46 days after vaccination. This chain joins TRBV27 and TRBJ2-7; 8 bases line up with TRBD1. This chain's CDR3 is CASSLRRQGASEQYF. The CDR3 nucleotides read TGTGCCAGCAGTTTACGTCGTCAGGGGGCGAGTGAGCAGTACTTC.